The 27 T cell receptor beta chains reported below all come from one sample, sequenced in a study of radiation and T cells in renal cell carcinoma. Here immunoSEQ multiplex PCR was the method, and the copy in TCRdb shows in-frame clones only, minus some. The table lists around 86,000 clones, about 86% of them singletons, with 22% in the top ten. Noted time point: blood 2 weeks post-SBRT. Treatment indicated: 15 Gy SBRT to primary tumor, nephrectomy 4 weeks later. The material sequenced was blood, taken from a patient whose treatment included radiotherapy and nephrectomy. Receptor source: a woman in her forties or fifties with renal cell carcinoma.

The chain combines TRBV7-2 with TRBJ2-3, with D unresolved. Looked up from germline, CDR1 is SGHTA and CDR2 is FQGNSA. The CDR3 totals 12 residues. Trimming stripped 5 bases from V and 1 base from J, with 4 bases between. CDR3 nucleotides: TGTGCCAGCAGCCCCCGCACAGATACGCAGTATTTT. Residues: CASSPRTDTQYF.

The V and J genes are TRBV5-1 and TRBJ2-1; TRBD1 or TRBD2 may be the D gene (5 bases each). The CDR3 consists of 14 residues. V was pared by 3 bases and J by 6 bases, with 13 bases between. Germline lookup yields CDR1 SGHRS and CDR2 YFSETQ. The CDR3 region has the DNA TGCGCCAGCAGCTCGGGACCCCGAGGCAATGAGCAGTTCTTC. Residues: CASSSGPRGNEQFF. The variable domain in full, with the rest retrieved from reference TRBV5-1 and TRBJ2-1, is KAGVTQTPRYLIKTRGQQVTLSCSPISGHRSVSWYQQTPGQGLQFLFEYFSETQRNKGNFPGRFSGRQFSNSRSEMNVSTLELGDSALYLCASSSGPRGNEQFFGPGTRLTVL.

The rearrangement uses TRBV10-3 and TRBJ1-1, with TRBD1 matching over 10 bases. CDR3 size: 14 residues. The V gene end was trimmed by 8 bases and the J gene end by 4 bases; junction bases not matched to a gene: 7. Germline V gene lookup returns CDR1 ENHRY and CDR2 SYGVKD. The CDR3 coding sequence is TGTGCCATCGGGGACAGGGGATTGGGCACTGAAGCTTTCTTT. Protein sequence: CAIGDRGLGTEAFF.

The genes are TRBV9 and TRBJ1-3, with D maybe TRBD1 (6 bases). The germline V gene encodes CDR1 SGDLS and CDR2 YYNGEE. Trimming removed 3 bases at V and 2 bases at J, with 15 bases between. CDR3 length: 16 residues. CDR3 residues: CASSEGEDSAGNTIYF. CDR3 DNA sequence: TGTGCCAGCAGCGAGGGGGAGGATAGTGCTGGAAACACCATATATTTT.

V usage is TRBV6-5 and J usage is TRBJ1-2; 12 bases fit TRBD1. The germline V gene has CDR1 MNHEY and CDR2 SVGAGI. Unmatched junction bases numbered 10, after V lost 6 bases and J lost 8 bases. The CDR3 sequence is 15 residues long. CDR3: CASRLPGQGARGYTF. The DNA for the CDR3 is TGTGCCAGCAGATTACCGGGACAGGGGGCGCGGGGCTACACCTTC.

This clone was recorded only once. The J gene is TRBJ1-2, the V gene TRBV21-1; the table's TRBD1 call for D was not verified on the DNA. TRBV21-1 is shown as a pseudogene. The CDR3 is 16 amino acids. The CDR3, as DNA: TGTGCCAGCAGACCCACCCGGGACAGCGCTAACTATGGCTACACCTTC. Its protein product is CASRPTRDSANYGYTF.

This chain links TRBV5-1 with TRBJ2-7; D is unclear. Germline V gene data show CDR1 as SGHRS and CDR2 as YFSETQ. This CDR3 contains 12 residues. Trimming removed 4 bases at V and 4 bases at J, with 9 bases between. This CDR3 is CASSLPAYEQYF. CDR3 DNA: TGCGCCAGCAGCCTGCCGGCGTACGAGCAGTACTTC.

This chain joins TRBV21-1 and TRBJ1-6; the listed D gene, TRBD1, was not tested against the DNA. TRBV21-1 is noted as a pseudogene. This CDR3 spans 13 amino acids. The CDR3 sequence is CASSLWLNSPLHF. CDR3 bases: TGTGCCAGCAGCTTGTGGCTGAATTCACCCCTCCACTTT.

To note about this clone: The sample carries other DNA sequences with the same CDR3. The V and J genes are TRBV7-2 and TRBJ1-1; D call uncertain. CDR1 is SGHTA, CDR2 FQGNSA, per germline. The germline V and J ends were trimmed by 8 bases and 4 bases, with 11 bases remaining between them. The CDR3 runs 12 residues. CDR3 DNA: TGTGCCAGCCTGGATTCGGTCACTGAAGCTTTCTTT. This translates into CASLDSVTEAFF. Based on the CDR3 plus reference TRBV7-2 and TRBJ1-1, the full variable domain is GAGVSQSPSNKVTEKGKDVELRCDPISGHTALYWYRQSLGQGLEFLIYFQGNSAPDKSGLPSDRFSAERTGGSVSTLTIQRTQQEDSAVYLCASLDSVTEAFFGQGTRLTVV.

This chain joins TRBV4-3 and TRBJ1-2, with D tentatively TRBD1 (6 bases). The CDR3 loop spans 14 amino acids. V dropped 7 bases and J dropped 3 bases, with 15 bases sitting between them. The V gene's germline CDR1 is LGHNA and CDR2 YSLEER. This CDR3 reads CASNRGRGYYGYTF. CDR3 nucleotide sequence: TGCGCCAGCAACCGGGGCAGGGGTTACTATGGCTACACCTTC.

The J gene is TRBJ1-2, the V gene TRBV7-8, with 7 positions matching TRBD1. The CDR3 runs to 12 residues. The trim removed 5 bases at V and 8 bases at J, leaving 5 bases unmatched. Germline values: CDR1 SGHVS, CDR2 FQNEAQ. CDR3 DNA sequence: TGTGCCAGCAGCCTACAGGGGCAAGGCTACACCTTC. It codes for CASSLQGQGYTF. Variable domain in full (rest from reference TRBV7-8 and TRBJ1-2): GAGVSQSPRYKVAKRGQDVALRCDPISGHVSLFWYQQALGQGPEFLTYFQNEAQLDKSGLPSDRFFAERPEGSVSTLKIQRTQQEDSAVYLCASSLQGQGYTFGSGTRLTVV.

The chain is built from TRBV4-3 and TRBJ2-2; D unresolved. V lost 5 bases, J lost 7 bases, and 11 bases lay in between. The CDR3 is made up of 13 amino acids. Germline CDR1 and CDR2: LGHNA and YSLEER. The DNA of the CDR3 is TGCGCCAGCAGCTACCCGGGCGGCGGGGAGCTGTTTTTT. Translation: CASSYPGGGELFF.

This chain joins TRBV18 and TRBJ2-7; 10 positions agree with TRBD1. The CDR3 is 13 amino acids. CDR1 KGHSH and CDR2 LQKENI come from the germline V gene. Germline trimming cut 8 bases from V and 6 bases from J; bases unmatched to any gene: 7. This CDR3 is CASNDGTGAEQYF. CDR3 nucleotides: TGTGCCAGCAACGACGGGACAGGGGCCGAGCAGTACTTC. The full variable domain, in which reference TRBV18 and TRBJ2-7 provide the parts outside the CDR3, is NAGVMQNPRHLVRRRGQEARLRCSPMKGHSHVYWYRQLPEEGLKFMVYLQKENIIDESGMPKERFSAEFPKEGPSILRIQQVVRGDSAAYFCASNDGTGAEQYFGPGTRLTVT.

The chain employs TRBV5-6 and TRBJ2-5, with D tentatively TRBD2 (5 bases). Trimming left V 2 bases short and J 2 bases short, with 10 bases between. The CDR3 totals 14 residues. Germline V gene data show CDR1 as SGHDT and CDR2 as YYEEEE. CDR3: CASSFSGKQETQYF. The CDR3 DNA sequence: TGTGCCAGCAGCTTTTCGGGGAAACAAGAGACCCAGTACTTC.

This chain connects TRBV28 to TRBJ2-7; no clear D gene. The CDR3 loop spans 12 amino acids. Germline values: CDR1 MDHEN, CDR2 SYDVKM. The ends were cut back, 8 bases at V and 2 bases at J, with 10 bases in the middle. The CDR3 spells CASASTTYEQYF. CDR3 coding DNA: TGTGCCAGCGCGTCCACTACCTACGAGCAGTACTTC.

This clone has only one observation. V and J are TRBV18 and TRBJ1-2; possibly TRBD1 for D (5 bases). Trimming pared 4 bases from V and 5 bases from J, leaving 17 bases between. From germline, CDR1 is KGHSH and CDR2 LQKENI. This CDR3 is built from 15 residues. The DNA for the CDR3 is TGTGCCAGCTCACTGGGTGGGACGACCGTATATGGCTACACCTTC. Protein: CASSLGGTTVYGYTF.

The genes are TRBV7-8 and TRBJ2-7; D gene unclear. The CDR3 spans 12 residues. CDR1 is SGHVS, CDR2 FQNEAQ, per germline. Trimming stripped 4 bases from V and 0 bases from J, with 4 bases between. The CDR3 region is CASSSSSYEQYF. The CDR3 bases are TGTGCCAGCAGCTCGAGCTCCTACGAGCAGTACTTC.

This chain uses TRBV6-5 with TRBJ1-2; D uncertain. Trimming took 0 bases from V and 1 from J, leaving 9 bases between them. This CDR3 is 15 amino acids long. Germline CDR1 MNHEY, CDR2 SVGAGI. CDR3 protein: CASSYSIYSNYGYTF. The CDR3 coding sequence is TGTGCCAGCAGTTACTCGATATACAGTAACTATGGCTACACCTTC.

This rearrangement joins TRBV11-1 to TRBJ2-1; 7 bases are shared with TRBD2. The CDR3 has 14 amino acids. CDR1 is SGHAT, CDR2 FQDESV, per germline (reference sequence). V trimming: 9 bases; J trimming: 0 bases; junction bases outside the gene matches: 5. The chain's CDR3 is CASKLARSYNEQFF. In DNA form, the CDR3 reads TGTGCCAGTAAACTAGCGCGCTCCTACAATGAGCAGTTCTTC. Full variable domain (outside the CDR3, taken from reference TRBV11-1 and TRBJ2-1): EAEVAQSPRYKITEKSQAVAFWCDPISGHATLYWYRQILGQGPELLVQFQDESVVDDSQLPKDRFSAERLKGVDSTLKIQPAELGDSAMYLCASKLARSYNEQFFGPGTRLTVL.

The chain has TRBV1 and TRBJ2-2. TRBV1 is noted as a pseudogene. This CDR3 is 16 amino acids long. CDR3 in amino acids: CTSSTLNGKNTGELFF. CDR3 DNA: TGCACCAGCAGCACCTTAAACGGAAAGAACACCGGGGAGCTGTTTTTT.

This sequence joins TRBV28 and TRBJ1-5, with D unclear. The V gene's germline CDR1 is MDHEN and CDR2 SYDVKM. Trimming took off 7 bases at V and 2 bases at J, with 18 bases between the two ends. The CDR3 loop spans 16 amino acids. CDR3 nucleotides: TGTGCCAGCACCTCGGTGCTGGCGCGGGGCAATCAGCCCCAGCATTTT. Its protein product is CASTSVLARGNQPQHF.

J is TRBJ2-3 and V is TRBV5-1; the match to TRBD1 covers 7 bases. CDR1 and CDR2 from the germline V gene are SGHRS and YFSETQ. This CDR3 is 13 amino acids long. The V gene end was trimmed by 6 bases and the J gene end by 4 bases; junction bases not matched to a gene: 5. The CDR3 loop is CASTTGTADTQYF. CDR3 bases: TGCGCCAGCACGACAGGGACGGCAGATACGCAGTATTTT.

V gene TRBV6-1 combines with J gene TRBJ1-5; 7 nucleotides match TRBD1. V gave up 5 bases and J gave up 2 bases; unmatched junction bases: 6. This CDR3 is 15 amino acids long. Germline V gene sequence: CDR1 MNHNS, CDR2 SASEGT. This CDR3 is CASSSIGGGNQPQHF. As DNA, the CDR3 is TGTGCCAGCAGTTCGATAGGGGGCGGCAATCAGCCCCAGCATTTT.

The V and J genes are TRBV7-9 and TRBJ2-3; TRBD2 is a possible D gene (5 bases). This CDR3 region has 14 residues. CDR1 and CDR2 (germline): SEHNR, FQNEAQ (reference sequence). DNA for the CDR3: TGTGCTACTCATGGGGAAACTAGGCAAGATACGCAGTATTTT. It encodes CATHGETRQDTQYF.

V usage is TRBV9 and J usage is TRBJ2-2, with D perhaps matching TRBD1 (5 bases). The CDR3 contains 14 residues. Trimming removed 5 bases at V and 1 base at J, with 9 bases between. The germline V gene has CDR1 SGDLS and CDR2 YYNGEE. This CDR3 is CASRWQGNTGELFF. CDR3 DNA: TGTGCCAGCAGGTGGCAGGGGAACACCGGGGAGCTGTTTTTT.

The chain uses TRBV10-3 and TRBJ1-3; D remains unclear. V lost 10 bases, J lost 0 bases, and 13 bases lay in between. Germline CDR1 is ENHRY and CDR2 is SYGVKD. The CDR3 sequence is 14 residues long. CDR3 residues: CATRDLSSGNTIYF. CDR3 DNA: TGTGCCACCAGAGACCTGAGCTCTGGAAACACCATATATTTT.

This clone was recorded at least ten times. This sequence joins TRBV6-4 and TRBJ2-3; 11 nucleotides line up with TRBD1. J was trimmed by 5 bases and V by 2 bases; bases with no gene match: 0. This CDR3 comprises 14 residues. Germline CDR1 and CDR2: MRHNA and SNTAGT. The CDR3, as DNA: TGTGCCAGCAGTGACGGGACAGGGGGAGATACGCAGTATTTT. Its translation: CASSDGTGGDTQYF.